This paragraph reports one TCR beta chain. The data originate from a study of blood T cell repertoires in COVID-19. The germline V gene has CDR1 SGHDT and CDR2 YYEEEE. Trimming took 0 bases from V and 7 from J; bases not matched to a gene: 1. The CDR3 runs 14 residues. The protocol was immunoSEQ multiplex PCR, while the TCRdb copy is restricted to in-frame clones and leaves out a portion. Here the sample spans 210,000 or so clones, 90% being singletons. Sequencing was done on a sample of peripheral blood. This TCR was sampled from a man aged 50 to 60 with acute or convalescent COVID-19. The genes are TRBV5-6 and TRBJ1-6, with TRBD1 matching over 7 bases. The CDR3 spells CASSLGQGNSPLHF. For the CDR3, the DNA is TGTGCCAGCAGCTTGGGACAGGGAAATTCACCCCTCCACTTT.